This TCR beta chain is drawn from a study of shared clonotypes between healthy human individuals. CDR1 and CDR2 from the germline V gene are MNHEY and SMNVEV (reference sequence). The CDR3 sequence is 14 residues long. V was clipped by 2 bases and J by 1 base, with 5 bases between them. Cells designated naive CD8 were CD45RO-negative and were positively selected for CCR7, with terminally differentiated effector memory CD45RA+ cells excluded. Whole-study findings and limits: Naive CD4 clonotypes overlapped across a handful of donors at roughly 5.1%.

Several immunoSEQ 96-well plates shared each subset's DNA, each plate a replicate. The table came from immunoSEQ multiplex PCR; TCRdb's copy has only in-frame clones and leaves some out. The table shows 1.5 million to 2.5 million clones, with around 96% occurring only once. Points on this clone: Its antigen is currently unknown. This specimen includes other DNA sequences encoding the same CDR3.

The sequenced sample was naive CD8+ T cells sorted from blood. This rearrangement joins TRBV27 to TRBJ1-4; a possible D gene is TRBD1 (5 bases). This clonotype was obtained from a man younger than 30 in good health. The CDR3 loop reads CASSLQGTNEKLFF. CDR3 nucleotides: TGTGCCAGCAGTTTACAGGGAACTAATGAAAAACTGTTTTTT.